The sequence of this TCR beta chain was determined in a study of T cell changes during pregnancy in multiple sclerosis. The assay was immunoSEQ multiplex PCR, and TCRdb's table has in-frame clones only and misses some. Of over 45,000 clones listed, around 94% were seen once; the top ten hold over 0.85%. The V end lost 6 bases, the J end lost 0 bases, and 9 bases lay between the germline ends. The CDR3 is 15 amino acids. CDR1 is SNHLY, CDR2 FYNNEI, per germline. The source is a female donor in good health, enrolled as a control in a pregnancy study. This specimen consisted of CD4+ T cells from peripheral blood mononuclear cells, obtained in the second trimester of pregnancy. The V gene is TRBV2, the J gene TRBJ1-6, with D possibly TRBD1 on 6 matching bases. This CDR3 reads CASRTRGSYNSPLHF. In DNA form, the CDR3 reads TGTGCCAGCAGAACCAGGGGCTCCTATAATTCACCCCTCCACTTT.